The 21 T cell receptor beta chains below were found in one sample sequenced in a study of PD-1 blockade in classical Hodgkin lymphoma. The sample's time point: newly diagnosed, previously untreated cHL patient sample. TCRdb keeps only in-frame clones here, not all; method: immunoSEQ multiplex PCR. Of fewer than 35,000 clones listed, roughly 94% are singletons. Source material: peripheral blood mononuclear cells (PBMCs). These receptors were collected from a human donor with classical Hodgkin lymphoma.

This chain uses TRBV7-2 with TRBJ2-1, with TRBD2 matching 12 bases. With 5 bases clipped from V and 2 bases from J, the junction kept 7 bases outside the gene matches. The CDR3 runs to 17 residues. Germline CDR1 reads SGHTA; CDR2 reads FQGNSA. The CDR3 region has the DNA TGTGCCAGCAGCCGATCGACTAGCGGGGGACCCTACAATGAGCAGTTCTTC. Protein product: CASSRSTSGGPYNEQFF.

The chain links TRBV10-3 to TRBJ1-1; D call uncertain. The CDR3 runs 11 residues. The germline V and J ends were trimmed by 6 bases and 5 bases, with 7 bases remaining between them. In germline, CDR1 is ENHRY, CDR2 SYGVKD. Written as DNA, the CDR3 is TGTGCCATCAGCCCCGGGACTGAAGCTTTCTTT. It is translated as CAISPGTEAFF.

CDR3 bases: TGTGCCAGCAGCCAAGGTCAGGTTGGGGCCAACGTCCTGACTTTC. Amino acid sequence: CASSQGQVGANVLTF. The chain joins TRBV4-2 to TRBJ2-6; D gene uncertain. The CDR3 is 15 residues long. Looked up from germline, CDR1 is LGHNA and CDR2 is YNFKEQ. Trimming stripped 1 base from V and 3 bases from J, with 7 bases between.

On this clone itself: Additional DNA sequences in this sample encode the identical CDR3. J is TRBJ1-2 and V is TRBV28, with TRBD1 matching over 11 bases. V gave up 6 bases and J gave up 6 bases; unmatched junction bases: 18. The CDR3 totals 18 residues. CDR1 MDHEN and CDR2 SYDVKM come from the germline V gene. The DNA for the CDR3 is TGTGCCAGCAGCTCTTACCCCGCGGGGACAGGGGGATTGAATGGCTACACCTTC. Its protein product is CASSSYPAGTGGLNGYTF.

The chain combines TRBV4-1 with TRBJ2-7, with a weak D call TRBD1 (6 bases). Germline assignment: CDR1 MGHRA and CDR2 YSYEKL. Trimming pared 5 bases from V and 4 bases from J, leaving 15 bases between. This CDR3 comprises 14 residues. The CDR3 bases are TGCGCCAGCAGCGTTCGGGACACTTCATACGAGCAGTACTTC. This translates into CASSVRDTSYEQYF.

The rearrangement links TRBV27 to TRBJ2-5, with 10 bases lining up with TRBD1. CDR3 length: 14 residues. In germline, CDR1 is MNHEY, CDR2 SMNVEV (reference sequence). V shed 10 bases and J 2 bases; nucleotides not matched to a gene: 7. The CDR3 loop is CATRGGQGQETQYF. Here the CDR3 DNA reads TGTGCCACCCGGGGGGGACAGGGGCAAGAGACCCAGTACTTC.

In DNA, the CDR3 is TGTGCCAGCAGGCTAGCGGGTGGGAATGAGCAGTTCTTC. Protein: CASRLAGGNEQFF. V usage is TRBV25-1 and J usage is TRBJ2-1, with 8 bases matching TRBD2. The CDR3 runs 13 residues. CDR1 and CDR2 (germline): MGHDK, SYGVNS. V shed 6 bases and J 7 bases; nucleotides not matched to a gene: 5. Looking up the rest from reference TRBV25-1 and TRBJ2-1 gives the full variable domain: EADIYQTPRYLVIGTGKKITLECSQTMGHDKMYWYQQDPGMELHLIHYSYGVNSTEKGDLSSESTVSRIRTEHFPLTLESARPSHTSQYLCASRLAGGNEQFFGPGTRLTVL.

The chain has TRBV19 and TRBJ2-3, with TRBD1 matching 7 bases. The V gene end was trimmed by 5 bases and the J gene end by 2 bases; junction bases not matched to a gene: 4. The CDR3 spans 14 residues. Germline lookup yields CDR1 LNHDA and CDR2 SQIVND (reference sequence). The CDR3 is CASSEDRITDTQYF. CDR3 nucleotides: TGTGCCAGTAGTGAGGACAGGATCACAGATACGCAGTATTTT.

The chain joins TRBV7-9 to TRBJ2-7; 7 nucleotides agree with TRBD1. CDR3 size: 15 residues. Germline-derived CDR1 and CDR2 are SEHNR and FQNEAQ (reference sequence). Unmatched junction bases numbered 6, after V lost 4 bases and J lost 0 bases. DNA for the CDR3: TGTGCCAGCAGCTCTTGGACAGGCAGCTCCTACGAGCAGTACTTC. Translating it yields CASSSWTGSSYEQYF. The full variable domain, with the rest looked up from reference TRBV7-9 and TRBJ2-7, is DTGVSQNPRHKITKRGQNVTFRCDPISEHNRLYWYRQTLGQGPEFLTYFQNEAQLEKSRLLSDRFSAERPKGSFSTLEIQRTEQGDSAMYLCASSSWTGSSYEQYFGPGTRLTVT.

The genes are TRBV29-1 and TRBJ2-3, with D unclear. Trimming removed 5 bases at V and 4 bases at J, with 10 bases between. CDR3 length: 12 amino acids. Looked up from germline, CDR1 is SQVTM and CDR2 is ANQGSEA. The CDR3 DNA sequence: TGCAGCGTTTATAAGATTGCAGATACGCAGTATTTT. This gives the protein CSVYKIADTQYF.

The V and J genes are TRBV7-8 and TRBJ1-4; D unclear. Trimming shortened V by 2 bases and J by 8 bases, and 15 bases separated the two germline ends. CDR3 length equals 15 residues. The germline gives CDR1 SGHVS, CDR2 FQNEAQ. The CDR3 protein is CASSLFQIDWEKLFF. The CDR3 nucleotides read TGTGCCAGCAGCTTATTTCAGATAGACTGGGAAAAACTGTTTTTT. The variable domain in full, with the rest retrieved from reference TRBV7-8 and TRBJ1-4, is GAGVSQSPRYKVAKRGQDVALRCDPISGHVSLFWYQQALGQGPEFLTYFQNEAQLDKSGLPSDRFFAERPEGSVSTLKIQRTQQEDSAVYLCASSLFQIDWEKLFFGSGTQLSVL.

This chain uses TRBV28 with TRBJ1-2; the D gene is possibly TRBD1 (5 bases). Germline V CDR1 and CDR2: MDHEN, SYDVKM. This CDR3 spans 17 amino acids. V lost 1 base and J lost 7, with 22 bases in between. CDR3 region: CASSLSKTAEGHCGYTF. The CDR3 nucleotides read TGTGCCAGCAGTTTATCTAAGACGGCCGAGGGGCATTGTGGCTACACCTTC.

The CDR3 region is CASSTEPGNTIYF. In DNA, the CDR3 is TGTGCCAGTAGTACAGAACCTGGAAACACCATATATTTT. J is TRBJ1-3 and V is TRBV19, with no clear D. Per the germline V gene, CDR1 is LNHDA and CDR2 is SQIVND (reference sequence). The CDR3 has 13 residues. The germline V and J ends were trimmed by 4 bases and 2 bases, with 6 bases remaining between them.

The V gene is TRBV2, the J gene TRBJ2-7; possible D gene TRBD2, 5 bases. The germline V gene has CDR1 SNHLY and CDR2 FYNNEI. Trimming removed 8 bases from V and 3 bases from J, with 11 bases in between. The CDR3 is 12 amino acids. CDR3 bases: TGTGCCAGCTCGAAGCGGTACTACGAGCAGTACTTC. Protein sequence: CASSKRYYEQYF.

The CDR3 reads CASSDSGRSETQYF. CDR3 DNA sequence: TGTGCCAGCAGCGATAGCGGGAGATCAGAGACCCAGTACTTC. V and J are TRBV28 and TRBJ2-5; 9 bases line up with TRBD2. V gave up 6 bases and J gave up 4 bases; unmatched junction bases: 6. Germline-derived CDR1 and CDR2 are MDHEN and SYDVKM. The CDR3 is made up of 14 amino acids.

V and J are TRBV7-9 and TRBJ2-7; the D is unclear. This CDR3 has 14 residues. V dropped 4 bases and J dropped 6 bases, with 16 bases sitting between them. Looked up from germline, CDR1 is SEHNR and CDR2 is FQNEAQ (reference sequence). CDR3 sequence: CASSYPDVRVEQYF. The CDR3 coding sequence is TGTGCCAGCAGCTACCCGGACGTACGGGTCGAGCAGTACTTC.

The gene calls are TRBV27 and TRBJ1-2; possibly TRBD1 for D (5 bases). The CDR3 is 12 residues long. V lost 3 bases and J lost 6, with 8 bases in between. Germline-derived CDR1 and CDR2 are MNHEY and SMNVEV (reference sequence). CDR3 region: CASSLPGDGYTF. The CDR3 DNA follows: TGTGCCAGCAGTTTGCCGGGGGATGGCTACACCTTC.

The CDR3 DNA is TGTGCCAGCAGCTTGGGGGGACAGTCAGCCTACGAGCAGTACTTC. It yields the protein CASSLGGQSAYEQYF. V and J are TRBV5-8 and TRBJ2-7, with TRBD1 identical over 7 bases. J was trimmed by 2 bases and V by 0 bases; bases with no gene match: 5. The CDR3 runs to 15 residues. Germline V gene sequence: CDR1 SGHTS, CDR2 YDEGEE. The variable domain in full, completed from reference TRBV5-8 and TRBJ2-7, reads EAGVTQSPTHLIKTRGQQATLRCSPISGHTSVYWYQQALGLGLQFLLWYDEGEERNRGNFPPRFSGRQFPNYSSELNVNALELEDSALYLCASSLGGQSAYEQYFGPGTRLTVT.

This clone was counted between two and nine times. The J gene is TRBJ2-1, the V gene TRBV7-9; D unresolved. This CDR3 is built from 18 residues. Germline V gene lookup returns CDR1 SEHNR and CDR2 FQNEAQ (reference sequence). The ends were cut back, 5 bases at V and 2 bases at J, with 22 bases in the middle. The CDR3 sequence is CASSRPPTVSTPYNEQFF. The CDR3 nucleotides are TGTGCCAGCAGCCGACCACCTACAGTATCGACCCCCTACAATGAGCAGTTCTTC. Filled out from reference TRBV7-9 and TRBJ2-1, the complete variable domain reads DTGVSQNPRHKITKRGQNVTFRCDPISEHNRLYWYRQTLGQGPEFLTYFQNEAQLEKSRLLSDRFSAERPKGSFSTLEIQRTEQGDSAMYLCASSRPPTVSTPYNEQFFGPGTRLTVL.

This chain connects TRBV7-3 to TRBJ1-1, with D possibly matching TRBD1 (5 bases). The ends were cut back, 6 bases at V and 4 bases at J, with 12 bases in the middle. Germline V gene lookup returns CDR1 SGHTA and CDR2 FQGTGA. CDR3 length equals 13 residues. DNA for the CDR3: TGTGCCAGCAGTCCTATGGGGGTCACTGAAGCTTTCTTT. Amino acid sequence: CASSPMGVTEAFF.

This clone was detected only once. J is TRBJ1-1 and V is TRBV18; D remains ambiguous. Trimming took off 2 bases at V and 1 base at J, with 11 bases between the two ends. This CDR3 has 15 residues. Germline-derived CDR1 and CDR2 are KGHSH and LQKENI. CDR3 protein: CASSPERRANTEAFF. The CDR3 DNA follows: TGTGCCAGCTCACCAGAAAGAAGGGCGAACACTGAAGCTTTCTTT.